The TCR beta chain under discussion was sequenced for a study of cytomegalovirus exposure and HLA in healthy donors. Across the whole study: There were roughly 120 million unique TCR beta sequences, drawn from approximately 180 million T cells, in an earlier analysis. Study findings and constraints: Cytomegalovirus association was assigned to about 150 TCR beta chains. Owing to their indistinguishability, certain V segments, notably TRBV6-2 and TRBV6-3, were excluded.

As to this clone: Its antigen is as yet unknown.

The primer mix had 60 Vbeta and 13 Jbeta primers. TCRdb's copy holds only in-frame clones and misses some; the assay was immunoSEQ multiplex PCR. The sample lists roughly 190,000 clones, 70% to 80% occurring once. Germline CDR1 is SQVTM and CDR2 is ANQGSEA. The CDR3 spans 14 residues. V dropped 0 bases and J dropped 5; count of bases not matched to a gene: 3. The V and J genes are TRBV29-1 and TRBJ1-1, with 10 bases that match TRBD1. The source of this sequence is a young woman in good health and CMV-seropositive. What was sequenced was PBMCs. Here the CDR3 reads CSVEETGGQTEAFF. The CDR3 nucleotides are TGCAGCGTTGAAGAGACAGGGGGCCAGACTGAAGCTTTCTTT.